This TCR beta chain was obtained from a study of Ad26.COV2.S vaccination and SARS-CoV-2 variants. In regard to this clone: The antigen remains unidentified.

Whole-study findings and limits: The TCR-based breadth and depth measures might underestimate overall T cell responses.

Using immunoSEQ multiplex PCR, the repertoire was profiled, and TCRdb retains in-frame clones only, with some absent. The sample yields fewer than 900,000 clones, roughly 90% seen once. Treatment indicated: around 19 received Ad26.COV2.S at low or high dose, single or two shots; several received placebo; per-sample allocation not given. Collection of the samples took place on day 63 after the first injection of vaccine or placebo. Sequenced material: peripheral blood, taken in a trial of Ad26.COV2.S vaccine versus placebo. This clonotype was obtained from a person between 18 and 59 years old who received the Ad26.COV2.S COVID-19 vaccine or a placebo.

CDR3 bases: TGTGCCAGCAGTACCGGGACCGCGAACTATGGCTACACCTTC. Its translation: CASSTGTANYGYTF. The chain uses TRBV7-8 and TRBJ1-2; the D gene is possibly TRBD1 (5 bases). Trimming took 6 bases from V and 2 from J, leaving 13 bases between them. The CDR3 runs to 14 residues. Germline V CDR1 and CDR2: SGHVS, FQNEAQ.